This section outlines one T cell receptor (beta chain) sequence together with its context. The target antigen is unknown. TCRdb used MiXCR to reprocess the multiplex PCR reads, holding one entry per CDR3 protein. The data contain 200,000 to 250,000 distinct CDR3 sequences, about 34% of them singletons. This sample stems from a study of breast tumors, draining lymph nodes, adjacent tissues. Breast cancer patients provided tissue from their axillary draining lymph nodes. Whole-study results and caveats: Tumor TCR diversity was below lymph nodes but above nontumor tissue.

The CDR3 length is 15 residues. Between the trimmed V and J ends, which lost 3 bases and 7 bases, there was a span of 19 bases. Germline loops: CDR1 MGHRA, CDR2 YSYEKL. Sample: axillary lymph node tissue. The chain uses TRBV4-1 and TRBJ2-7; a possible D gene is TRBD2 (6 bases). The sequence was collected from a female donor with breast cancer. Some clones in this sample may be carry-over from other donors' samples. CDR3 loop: CASSHAYRTGVEQYF. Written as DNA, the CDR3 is TGCGCCAGCAGCCACGCTTACCGGACGGGGGTTGAGCAGTACTTC.